A single sample gave rise to the 32 T cell receptor beta chains below, sequenced in a study of T-cell memory formation after mild COVID-19. Each CDR3 protein is one row after TCRdb ran MiXCR on the 5' RACE reads. This sample carries about 360,000 distinct CDR3 sequences, roughly 13% of them seen once, and the ten largest clones take 20% to 25%. Sequencing was done on a sample of PBMCs or a T cell subset sorted from them (not recorded which). Receptors originate from a man aged 18 to 35 who had mild COVID-19 (a few samples of this study predate the infection). Cell type and time point are not known.

This clonotype appeared many times. The chain uses TRBV12-3 or TRBV12-4 and TRBJ2-1; 7 nucleotides match TRBD1. Losses at the gene ends were 4 bases for V and 6 bases for J; bases not matched to a gene: 3. The CDR3 is 13 amino acids. The CDR3 protein is CASSWAGGNEQFF. The DNA of the CDR3 is TGTGCCAGCAGTTGGGCAGGGGGCAATGAGCAGTTCTTC.

The rearrangement uses TRBV3-1 and TRBJ1-1; 9 bases fit TRBD1. CDR1 LGHDT and CDR2 YNNKEL come from the germline V gene (reference sequence). With 8 bases clipped from V and 2 bases from J, the junction kept 6 bases outside the gene matches. The CDR3 totals 14 residues. CDR3 in DNA: TGTGCCAGCGGAGACAGGGGGATTAACACTGAAGCTTTCTTT. This gives the protein CASGDRGINTEAFF.

In this sample, this clonotype turned up a few times. The chain couples TRBV5-1 to TRBJ1-1, with no clear D. There are 12 residues in the CDR3. The V and J ends lost 5 bases and 8 bases respectively, with 13 bases between them. Germline loops: CDR1 SGHRS, CDR2 YFSETQ. CDR3 region: CASRERLPEAFF. The CDR3 bases are TGCGCCAGCAGGGAGAGGCTCCCCGAAGCTTTCTTT.

This clonotype came up a few times. The chain joins TRBV7-9 to TRBJ1-1, with a tentative D call TRBD1 (5 bases). The V gene lost 4 bases and the J gene lost 4 bases, with 16 bases spanning the gap. The CDR3 runs to 15 residues. Germline V gives CDR1 SEHNR, CDR2 FQNEAQ (reference sequence). DNA of the CDR3: TGTGCCAGCAGCTCCGGTACAGTGAGGGGCACTGAAGCTTTCTTT. It specifies CASSSGTVRGTEAFF.

This clonotype was counted between two and nine times. The V call is TRBV7-9, the J call TRBJ1-1; D perhaps matches TRBD1 (5 bases). This CDR3 comprises 12 residues. Trimming shortened V by 5 bases and J by 8 bases, and 12 bases separated the two germline ends. CDR1 is SEHNR and CDR2 is FQNEAQ in the germline V gene (reference sequence). DNA for the CDR3: TGTGCCAGCAGCGGGACTTCCCGGGAAGCTTTCTTT. Protein sequence: CASSGTSREAFF.

This clonotype was seen more than once but under ten times. CDR3 bases: TGTGCCACCAGTGCCCCTGGACAGGAAGAGACCCAGTACTTC. This translates into CATSAPGQEETQYF. V gene TRBV24-1 combines with J gene TRBJ2-5; TRBD1 agrees at 7 bases. The V gene's germline CDR1 is KGHDR and CDR2 SFDVKD. CDR3 size: 14 residues. With 5 bases clipped from V and 3 bases from J, the junction kept 5 bases outside the gene matches.

This clonotype was seen many times. The J gene is TRBJ2-7, the V gene TRBV7-6, with D uncertain. The V end lost 4 bases, the J end lost 3 bases, and 10 bases lay between the germline ends. The CDR3 runs 13 residues. Germline assignment: CDR1 SGHVS and CDR2 FNYEAQ. CDR3 loop: CASSSPGYYEQYF. The CDR3 DNA is TGTGCCAGCAGCTCCCCCGGGTACTACGAGCAGTACTTC.

This clonotype was observed a handful of times. The CDR3 DNA sequence: TGTGCCAGCAGCGGACGGACAGGGCTTGAAGCTTTCTTT. It codes for CASSGRTGLEAFF. The V gene is TRBV11-2, the J gene TRBJ1-1, with TRBD1 identical over 8 bases. The CDR3 is 13 residues long. J was trimmed by 7 bases and V by 5 bases; bases with no gene match: 6. Germline V gene lookup returns CDR1 SGHAT and CDR2 FQNNGV.

This chain links TRBV4-3 with TRBJ2-1; possibly TRBD1 for D (6 bases). Germline V gives CDR1 LGHNA, CDR2 YSLEER. The V end lost 4 bases, the J end lost 4 bases, and 11 bases lay between the germline ends. The CDR3 runs 14 residues. This chain's CDR3 is CASSPYGQYNEQFF. In DNA form, the CDR3 reads TGCGCCAGCAGCCCATATGGACAGTACAATGAGCAGTTCTTC.

CDR3 nucleotide sequence: TGTGCCAGCACTCTAAGGGGGCTAGAGACCCAGTACTTC. Translating it yields CASTLRGLETQYF. This chain uses TRBV12-3 or TRBV12-4 with TRBJ2-5; 7 bases agree with TRBD1. V was clipped by 7 bases and J by 4 bases; unmatched bases: 6. The length of the CDR3 is 13 residues.

V usage is TRBV20-1 and J usage is TRBJ1-1; 10 nucleotides match TRBD1. The germline CDR1 and CDR2 sequences are DFQATT and SNEGSKA (reference sequence). The CDR3 consists of 14 residues. The V and J ends lost 0 bases and 11 bases, in that order; junction bases with no gene match: 9. CDR3 DNA: TGCAGTGCTAGAGATCCGGGACAGGGGTTTGGGGCTTTCTTT. This encodes CSARDPGQGFGAFF.

This clonotype was observed a few times. The chain employs TRBV7-9 and TRBJ1-2; no definite D call. V was pared by 1 base and J by 8 bases, with 8 bases between. The CDR3 covers 12 residues. CDR1 SEHNR and CDR2 FQNEAQ come from the germline V gene (reference sequence). Here the CDR3 reads CASSLEGGGYTF. Written as DNA, the CDR3 is TGTGCCAGCAGCTTAGAGGGTGGAGGCTACACCTTC.

The genes are TRBV7-9 and TRBJ1-1; D ambiguous. Germline V gene data show CDR1 as SEHNR and CDR2 as FQNEAQ (reference sequence). The CDR3 is 14 amino acids. V gave up 6 bases and J gave up 3 bases, with 14 bases separating them. The CDR3 is CASSPAFGDTEAFF. The CDR3, as DNA: TGTGCCAGCAGTCCCGCGTTCGGGGACACTGAAGCTTTCTTT.

This clonotype was observed a few times. The V gene is TRBV7-2, the J gene TRBJ1-5; D call uncertain. Germline CDR1 SGHTA, CDR2 FQGNSA. The CDR3 length is 15 residues. Between the trimmed V and J ends, which lost 1 base and 0 bases, there was a span of 7 bases. The DNA of the CDR3 is TGTGCCAGCAGCTTAGGACTCTATAGCAATCAGCCCCAGCATTTT. This translates into CASSLGLYSNQPQHF.

The rearrangement joins TRBV5-4 to TRBJ2-7; 13 bases agree with TRBD2. The CDR3 extends over 14 amino acids. V shed 5 bases, J shed 6 bases, and the junction held 5 bases outside the gene matches. CDR1 is SGHNT and CDR2 is YYREEE in the germline V gene (reference sequence). The CDR3 spells CASRPTSGGFEQYV. CDR3 DNA sequence: TGTGCCAGCAGGCCGACTAGCGGGGGGTTCGAGCAGTACGTC.

This clonotype turned up a few times. The chain uses TRBV18 and TRBJ1-6; D might be TRBD1 (6 bases). Germline values: CDR1 KGHSH, CDR2 LQKENI. This CDR3 region has 16 residues. The V gene lost 1 base and the J gene lost 7 bases, with 14 bases spanning the gap. The CDR3 region has the DNA TGTGCCAGCTCACCACAGCCCCCCGGACAGAATTCACCCCTCCACTTT. Amino acid sequence: CASSPQPPGQNSPLHF.

Only a few counts were recorded for this clonotype. The J gene is TRBJ2-7, the V gene TRBV6-1; D call uncertain. This CDR3 has 14 residues. Germline CDR1 MNHNS, CDR2 SASEGT. The germline V and J ends were trimmed by 2 bases and 0 bases, with 8 bases remaining between them. The CDR3 reads CASSELVSSYEQYF. The CDR3 nucleotides read TGTGCCAGCAGTGAACTCGTTTCCTCCTACGAGCAGTACTTC.

This clonotype came up many times. The chain carries TRBV29-1 and TRBJ2-3; maybe TRBD1 (6 bases). The CDR3 totals 14 residues. V lost 3 bases and J 0 bases, leaving 10 bases between the germline ends. The V gene's germline CDR1 is SQVTM and CDR2 ANQGSEA. CDR3 protein: CSVDNRASTDTQYF. The CDR3 bases are TGCAGCGTTGATAACAGGGCTAGCACAGATACGCAGTATTTT.

The rearrangement uses TRBV3-1 and TRBJ1-2, with D possibly being TRBD1 (5 bases). With 8 bases removed from V and 3 bases from J, the gap between germline ends came to 16 bases. Germline-derived CDR1 and CDR2 are LGHDT and YNNKEL (reference sequence). The CDR3 loop spans 14 amino acids. This CDR3 is CASSLEGRDYGYTF. In DNA form, the CDR3 reads TGTGCCAGCTCCCTCGAGGGCAGGGACTATGGCTACACCTTC.

This clonotype was seen ten or more times. The chain joins TRBV4-3 to TRBJ2-4; 11 nucleotides agree with TRBD2. CDR1 is LGHNA and CDR2 is YSLEER in the germline V gene. The CDR3 length is 19 residues. V dropped 0 bases and J dropped 0; count of bases not matched to a gene: 7. The CDR3 here is CASSQDEASGGLAKNIQYF. In DNA, the CDR3 is TGCGCCAGCAGCCAAGACGAGGCTAGCGGGGGGCTAGCCAAAAACATTCAGTACTTC.

This clonotype was seen a few times. Written as DNA, the CDR3 is TGTGCAAGTCGCAAGCGCTTTAGCGGGGCCTACAATGAGCAGTTCTTC. Amino acid sequence: CASRKRFSGAYNEQFF. This chain connects TRBV12-2 to TRBJ2-1; the D segment call TRBD2 is taken from the table without a DNA check. TRBV12-2 is termed a pseudogene. The CDR3 loop spans 16 amino acids.

The rearrangement links TRBV5-1 to TRBJ2-4; 11 bases are shared with TRBD1. V lost 0 bases to trimming and J lost 9 bases; unmatched junction nucleotides: 5. The CDR3 extends over 15 amino acids. Germline loops: CDR1 SGHRS, CDR2 YFSETQ. As DNA, the CDR3 is TGCGCCAGCAGCTTGGAGGACAGGGGGCTGGGCATTCAGTACTTC. Its protein is CASSLEDRGLGIQYF.

This chain connects TRBV6-5 to TRBJ1-5; unclear D gene. The CDR3 is 12 residues long. Between the trimmed V and J ends, which lost 4 bases and 9 bases, there was a span of 10 bases. Germline values: CDR1 MNHEY, CDR2 SVGAGI. Here the CDR3 reads CASSSPVGPQHF. The CDR3 DNA sequence: TGTGCCAGCAGTTCCCCCGTTGGGCCCCAGCATTTT.

This clonotype turned up a few times. V usage is TRBV4-3 and J usage is TRBJ2-2; weak D call: TRBD2 (6 bases). Germline lookup yields CDR1 LGHNA and CDR2 YSLEER. CDR3 size: 16 residues. V lost 5 bases, J lost 3 bases, and 16 bases lay in between. CDR3: CASSVDGQRDTGELFF. The DNA of the CDR3 is TGCGCCAGCAGCGTAGACGGGCAGCGGGACACCGGGGAGCTGTTTTTT.

The J gene is TRBJ2-7, the V gene TRBV15, with 11 positions matching TRBD2. J lost 6 bases, V lost 3 bases, and 1 base had no gene match. This CDR3 comprises 13 residues. The germline V gene encodes CDR1 LNHNV and CDR2 YYDKDF (reference sequence). CDR3 nucleotides: TGTGCCACCAGCAGGACTAGCGGGACCGAGCAGTACTTC. Protein sequence: CATSRTSGTEQYF.

The V call is TRBV7-2, the J call TRBJ2-1; D may be TRBD1 (7 bases). Germline V gene sequence: CDR1 SGHTA, CDR2 FQGNSA. This CDR3 has 16 residues. The V end lost 8 bases, the J end lost 7 bases, and 24 bases lay between the germline ends. CDR3 sequence: CASGLRTATGRNEQFF. CDR3 nucleotide sequence: TGTGCCAGCGGACTACGAACAGCGACAGGGAGGAATGAGCAGTTCTTC.

The chain uses TRBV5-1 and TRBJ1-4; D remains ambiguous. The germline V and J ends were trimmed by 1 base and 8 bases, with 9 bases remaining between them. The CDR3 spans 13 residues. Germline V gene lookup returns CDR1 SGHRS and CDR2 YFSETQ. DNA for the CDR3: TGCGCCAGCAGCTTGTTGGGCACCGAAAAACTGTTTTTT. Encoded protein: CASSLLGTEKLFF.

This clonotype was seen more than once but under ten times. This chain links TRBV12-3 or TRBV12-4 with TRBJ2-2; TRBD1 matches at 7 bases. This CDR3 comprises 15 residues. V dropped 7 bases and J dropped 5; count of bases not matched to a gene: 10. CDR3: CASTRRTGVTGELFF. The CDR3 DNA reads TGTGCCAGCACCCGGAGGACAGGCGTTACCGGGGAGCTGTTTTTT.

The sample holds many counts of this clonotype. The chain carries TRBV5-5 and TRBJ2-7, with D possibly being TRBD1 (7 bases). Germline V CDR1 and CDR2: SGHKS, YYEKEE (reference sequence). Deletions cut 4 bases from V and 2 bases from J, with 13 bases between. This CDR3 spans 14 amino acids. The CDR3 sequence is CASSGGTDPYEQYV. The DNA of the CDR3 is TGTGCCAGCAGCGGAGGGACAGACCCCTACGAGCAGTACGTC.

The rearrangement uses TRBV7-3 and TRBJ2-2; D is ambiguous. This CDR3 region has 13 residues. V was shortened by 5 bases and J by 7 bases, with 11 bases between the two germline ends. In germline, CDR1 is SGHTA, CDR2 FQGTGA. The CDR3 reads CASSPTPNGELFF. CDR3 bases: TGTGCCAGCAGCCCCACTCCGAACGGGGAGCTGTTTTTT.

This clonotype has a handful of counts. The rearrangement links TRBV12-3 or TRBV12-4 to TRBJ2-7; possibly TRBD1 or TRBD2 for D (6 bases each). Trimming took off 3 bases at V and 2 bases at J, with 14 bases between the two ends. This CDR3 region has 15 residues. CDR3 in amino acids: CASSLRRGPAYEQYF. CDR3 nucleotide sequence: TGTGCCAGCAGTTTGAGACGGGGGCCTGCCTACGAGCAGTACTTC.

The chain recombines TRBV4-1 with TRBJ2-3; D is perhaps TRBD2 (6 bases). Germline V gene data show CDR1 as MGHRA and CDR2 as YSYEKL. Between the trimmed V and J ends, which lost 0 bases and 4 bases, there was a span of 14 bases. This CDR3 region has 16 residues. CDR3 region: CASSQDHGGPADTQYF. CDR3 nucleotides: TGCGCCAGCAGCCAAGATCACGGGGGTCCCGCAGATACGCAGTATTTT.